Below are 27 T cell receptor beta chains sequenced from a single sample in a study of blood T cell repertoires in COVID-19. Clones were read by immunoSEQ multiplex PCR, and TCRdb kept only the in-frame ones, dropping some. The sample holds almost 350,000 clones; roughly 90% are singletons and the top ten take just over 1%. Material for sequencing was PBMCs or T cells enriched from blood (not recorded which). These receptor sequences come from a woman in her twenties or thirties who had been exposed to COVID-19.

The chain combines TRBV12-2 with TRBJ2-1; the DNA was not used to check the table's D call, TRBD1. TRBV12-2 is annotated as a pseudogene. The CDR3 runs 18 residues. DNA of the CDR3: TGTGCAAGTCGCTTAACTCTCCCAAGCCAAGGGGGAAGGAATGAGCAGTTCTTC. Amino acid sequence: CASRLTLPSQGGRNEQFF.

CDR3 in DNA: TGTGCCAGCAGCAGTTTGGCTGTTCTGCAGTACTTC. Amino acids: CASSSLAVLQYF. The chain uses TRBV11-2 and TRBJ2-7; no firm D call. The CDR3 length is 12 residues. V was trimmed by 5 bases and J by 9 bases, leaving 14 bases between them. Germline V gene data show CDR1 as SGHAT and CDR2 as FQNNGV.

The J gene is TRBJ2-7, the V gene TRBV7-8; D is unresolved. The CDR3 totals 12 residues. Germline V gene sequence: CDR1 SGHVS, CDR2 FQNEAQ. V gave up 7 bases and J gave up 3 bases, with 10 bases separating them. The CDR3 loop reads CASTSLLYEQYF. The CDR3 coding sequence is TGTGCCAGCACGTCCCTCCTCTACGAGCAGTACTTC.

The chain is built from TRBV24-1 and TRBJ2-1; the D gene is possibly TRBD2 (6 bases). The CDR3 is 14 amino acids. The ends were cut back, 6 bases at V and 5 bases at J, with 13 bases in the middle. Looked up from germline, CDR1 is KGHDR and CDR2 is SFDVKD. This chain's CDR3 is CATSPRRADNEQFF. In DNA form, the CDR3 reads TGTGCCACCAGTCCGCGGAGGGCCGACAATGAGCAGTTCTTC.

This clone was seen only once. The chain is built from TRBV7-7 and TRBJ2-5; D possibly corresponds to TRBD2 (5 bases). Germline values: CDR1 SSHAT, CDR2 FNYEAQ (reference sequence). This CDR3 is built from 15 residues. V was trimmed by 5 bases and J by 2 bases, leaving 15 bases between them. CDR3 in amino acids: CASSLVWETQETQYF. The CDR3 coding sequence is TGTGCCAGCAGCCTAGTATGGGAGACTCAAGAGACCCAGTACTTC. Full variable domain (remainder filled in from reference TRBV7-7 and TRBJ2-5): GAGVSQSPRYKVTKRGQDVTLRCDPISSHATLYWYQQALGQGPEFLTYFNYEAQPDKSGLPSDRFSAERPEGSISTLTIQRTEQRDSAMYRCASSLVWETQETQYFGPGTRLLVL.

This clone was found a few times. The CDR3 nucleotides read TGCAGCGTTGAAAGCCCTAGGGGGGGGAACACTGAAGCTTTCTTT. It is translated as CSVESPRGGNTEAFF. V gene TRBV29-1 combines with J gene TRBJ1-1, with D maybe TRBD1 (6 bases). Trimming removed 2 bases at V and 1 base at J, with 14 bases between. The CDR3 totals 15 residues. Germline CDR1 reads SQVTM; CDR2 reads ANQGSEA. The full variable domain, completed using reference TRBV29-1 and TRBJ1-1, is SAVISQKPSRDICQRGTSLTIQCQVDSQVTMMFWYRQQPGQSLTLIATANQGSEATYESGFVIDKFPISRPNLTFSTLTVSNMSPEDSSIYLCSVESPRGGNTEAFFGQGTRLTVV.

J is TRBJ2-1 and V is TRBV4-2; 10 bases map to TRBD2. Germline-derived CDR1 and CDR2 are LGHNA and YNFKEQ. The CDR3 has 17 amino acids. After removal of 4 bases from V and 0 bases from J, the junction contained 6 bases not matched to a gene. CDR3 amino acids: CASSLGASGSSYNEQFF. CDR3 in DNA: TGTGCCAGCAGCCTTGGGGCTAGCGGGAGCTCCTACAATGAGCAGTTCTTC.

Only one count was recorded for this clone. This chain links TRBV28 with TRBJ2-1; D is perhaps TRBD2 (6 bases). CDR3 length: 13 amino acids. Germline lookup yields CDR1 MDHEN and CDR2 SYDVKM. V gave up 10 bases and J gave up 6 bases, with 16 bases separating them. The CDR3 here is CAIAGSIGNEQFF. The CDR3 DNA reads TGTGCCATCGCCGGGAGTATAGGCAATGAGCAGTTCTTC. Supplemented by reference TRBV28 and TRBJ2-1, the full variable domain reads DVKVTQSSRYLVKRTGEKVFLECVQDMDHENMFWYRQDPGLGLRLIYFSYDVKMKEKGDIPEGYSVSREKKERFSLILESASTNQTSMYLCAIAGSIGNEQFFGPGTRLTVL.

A word on this clone: It is unclear where the CDR3 begins or ends on the DNA, so no DNA is shown, and the CDR3 is as TCRdb lists it. The genes are TRBV6-1 and TRBJ2-7; the table's D call TRBD1 went unverified against the DNA. Counting both end residues, the CDR3 totals 15 amino acids. Per the germline V gene, CDR1 is MNHNS and CDR2 is SASEGT. CDR3 sequence reads: CASSERWGQGATAYF.

V usage is TRBV28 and J usage is TRBJ2-3; 9 bases fit TRBD1. The CDR3 sequence is 12 residues long. Germline V gene lookup returns CDR1 MDHEN and CDR2 SYDVKM. In DNA form, the CDR3 reads TGTTCCTCGGACAGGGGAACAGATACGCAGTATTTT. This translates into CSSDRGTDTQYF.

This clone was observed a handful of times. This chain joins TRBV5-1 and TRBJ2-2; D not certain. This CDR3 region has 14 residues. In germline, CDR1 is SGHRS, CDR2 YFSETQ. Trimming shortened V by 5 bases and J by 1 base, and 9 bases separated the two germline ends. The CDR3 protein is CASRQRWNTGELFF. CDR3 bases: TGCGCCAGCAGGCAGAGGTGGAACACCGGGGAGCTGTTTTTT.

A single count supports this clone. The CDR3 region has the DNA TGTGCCAGCATGACTGGAGGGCCCGGTGCAGATACGCAGTATTTT. Residues: CASMTGGPGADTQYF. V and J are TRBV27 and TRBJ2-3; possible D gene TRBD2, 6 bases. This CDR3 comprises 15 residues. Deletions cut 7 bases from V and 4 bases from J, with 18 bases between. CDR1 and CDR2 (germline): MNHEY, SMNVEV (reference sequence).

J is TRBJ2-5 and V is TRBV7-6; 7 bases fit TRBD2. CDR1 is SGHVS and CDR2 is FNYEAQ in the germline V gene. With V trimmed by 5 bases and J by 1 base, 22 bases remained unmatched. The CDR3 extends over 20 amino acids. The CDR3 loop reads CASSPLHGREPGGIQETQYF. CDR3 coding DNA: TGTGCCAGCAGCCCTCTGCACGGCAGAGAGCCGGGGGGAATCCAAGAGACCCAGTACTTC.

J is TRBJ1-2 and V is TRBV24-1, with 9 positions matching TRBD1. The germline V gene has CDR1 KGHDR and CDR2 SFDVKD. Unmatched junction bases numbered 9, after V lost 3 bases and J lost 2 bases. This CDR3 has 17 amino acids. CDR3 residues: CATSDVPGQGENYGYTF. The CDR3 DNA reads TGTGCCACCAGTGATGTCCCGGGACAGGGTGAAAACTATGGCTACACCTTC.

The sample holds one count of this clone. The CDR3: CASSLRSGPLTFLYEQYF. CDR3 nucleotide sequence: TGTGCCAGCAGCCTACGGAGCGGGCCACTGACCTTTCTCTACGAGCAGTACTTC. The chain links TRBV21-1 to TRBJ2-7; the table assigns TRBD2, which was not confirmed against the DNA. TRBV21-1 is listed as a pseudogene. This CDR3 has 18 residues.

The chain uses TRBV19 and TRBJ1-4; 9 positions agree with TRBD1. V lost 5 bases and J lost 5; bases outside the gene matches: 6. The germline V gene encodes CDR1 LNHDA and CDR2 SQIVND (reference sequence). The CDR3 is 15 amino acids. DNA of the CDR3: TGTGCCAGTAGTCGCGGGGGGACAGGGAATGAAAAACTGTTTTTT. Translating gives CASSRGGTGNEKLFF.

The chain carries TRBV29-1 and TRBJ2-5; perhaps TRBD2 as D (6 bases). Germline V gene lookup returns CDR1 SQVTM and CDR2 ANQGSEA. Trimming took 3 bases from V and 4 from J, leaving 15 bases between them. The CDR3 has 14 amino acids. CDR3 DNA sequence: TGCAGCGTTGAGTGGTTTGTGGGACTAGAGACCCAGTACTTC. Residues: CSVEWFVGLETQYF.

For this clone: The same CDR3 can be traced to other DNA sequences in this sample. This chain joins TRBV10-2 and TRBJ2-7; 9 bases align to TRBD1. The germline CDR1 and CDR2 sequences are WSHSY and SAAADI. Unmatched junction bases numbered 2, after V lost 6 bases and J lost 5 bases. The CDR3 sequence is 12 residues long. CDR3 in amino acids: CASRRQGDEQYF. CDR3 coding DNA: TGCGCCAGCAGGCGACAGGGGGACGAGCAGTACTTC.

The chain is built from TRBV3-1 (or the pseudogene TRBV3-2) and TRBJ2-3, with 7 bases that match TRBD2. V lost 2 bases, J lost 2 bases, and 1 base stayed unmatched. Germline-derived CDR1 and CDR2 are LGHDT and YNNKEL (reference sequence). This CDR3 has 14 residues. In DNA form, the CDR3 reads TGTGCCAGCAGCCAACTAGCGGCCACAGATACGCAGTATTTT. Translation gives CASSQLAATDTQYF.

CDR3 coding DNA: TGTGCCAGCAGCAGGGGTCCTAATGAAAAACTGTTTTTT. It translates to CASSRGPNEKLFF. The chain has TRBV11-3 and TRBJ1-4; perhaps TRBD1 as D (5 bases). The CDR3 contains 13 residues. Germline V gene sequence: CDR1 SGHNT, CDR2 YENEEA. V was trimmed by 5 bases and J by 3 bases, leaving 7 bases between them.

The chain joins TRBV19 to TRBJ1-6; 7 positions agree with TRBD1. Germline CDR1 reads LNHDA; CDR2 reads SQIVND (reference sequence). J lost 3 bases, V lost 6 bases, and 8 bases had no gene match. The CDR3 is 16 amino acids. The CDR3 bases are TGTGCCAGTAGGGGACAGACAACCAGCTATAATTCACCCCTCCACTTT. Amino acids: CASRGQTTSYNSPLHF.

The genes are TRBV28 and TRBJ2-7, with D possibly matching TRBD1 (6 bases). This CDR3 has 14 amino acids. Deletions cut 3 bases from V and 11 bases from J, with 20 bases between. CDR1 MDHEN and CDR2 SYDVKM come from the germline V gene. The CDR3 nucleotides read TGTGCCAGCAGTTTCTATAAACAGGGTTTAGGGAAGTACTTC. Its translation is CASSFYKQGLGKYF. Based on the CDR3 plus reference TRBV28 and TRBJ2-7, the full variable domain is DVKVTQSSRYLVKRTGEKVFLECVQDMDHENMFWYRQDPGLGLRLIYFSYDVKMKEKGDIPEGYSVSREKKERFSLILESASTNQTSMYLCASSFYKQGLGKYFGPGTRLTVT.

This chain uses TRBV7-6 with TRBJ2-7, with 14 bases fitting TRBD2. Trimming at V came to 2 bases and at J to 7 bases, leaving 4 bases not matched to a gene. The germline V gene encodes CDR1 SGHVS and CDR2 FNYEAQ. The CDR3 consists of 15 residues. The CDR3 nucleotides read TGTGCCAGCAGCTTATTGGGGACTAGCGGGAGTGAGCAGTACTTC. Translated, it gives CASSLLGTSGSEQYF.

This chain links TRBV18 with TRBJ2-3; tentative D call: TRBD1 (6 bases). V was pared by 3 bases and J by 0 bases, with 13 bases between. The CDR3 has 16 residues. CDR1 is KGHSH and CDR2 is LQKENI in the germline V gene. DNA of the CDR3: TGTGCCAGCTCACCGCTGCGACAGGACAGCACAGATACGCAGTATTTT. Its protein is CASSPLRQDSTDTQYF.

The chain couples TRBV7-9 to TRBJ2-5; a weak D match, TRBD1 (5 bases). CDR3 size: 14 residues. V was trimmed by 5 bases and J by 2 bases, leaving 12 bases between them. Looked up from germline, CDR1 is SEHNR and CDR2 is FQNEAQ (reference sequence). The CDR3, as DNA: TGTGCCAGCAGCAAACGGACACAACAAGAGACCCAGTACTTC. This codes for CASSKRTQQETQYF.

This chain links TRBV7-3 with TRBJ2-1; 7 bases are a match to TRBD1. Germline lookup yields CDR1 SGHTA and CDR2 FQGTGA. The CDR3 loop spans 15 amino acids. Unmatched junction bases numbered 12, after V lost 5 bases and J lost 8 bases. Here the CDR3 DNA reads TGTGCCAGCAGCAAGGACAGGACAACTAAGGATGAGCAGTTCTTC. Its translation is CASSKDRTTKDEQFF.

The chain has TRBV9 and TRBJ2-3; TRBD2 matches 12 bases. With V trimmed by 5 bases and J by 3 bases, 4 bases remained unmatched. The CDR3 has 15 amino acids. Germline-derived CDR1 and CDR2 are SGDLS and YYNGEE. As DNA, the CDR3 is TGTGCCAGCAGGGGACTAGCGGGTGGGACAGATACGCAGTATTTT. It encodes CASRGLAGGTDTQYF.